Following are 5 T cell receptor beta chains from one sample sequenced in a study of cytomegalovirus exposure and HLA in healthy donors. A multiplex PCR was run with 60 Vbeta primers and 13 Jbeta primers. Libraries were prepared by immunoSEQ multiplex PCR; TCRdb keeps only in-frame clonotypes and omits some of them. The sample has about 97,000 clones, 60% to 80% seen once. Material: PBMCs. The receptor set was obtained from a male donor in good health and CMV-seropositive.

Here the CDR3 reads CASSIDRTGSGYTF. The CDR3 nucleotides are TGTGCCAGTAGTATAGACCGGACAGGGTCTGGCTACACCTTC. V gene TRBV19 combines with J gene TRBJ1-2, with 8 bases lining up with TRBD1. V was pared by 0 bases and J by 7 bases, with 4 bases of the junction left unmatched. The length of the CDR3 is 14 residues. Germline V CDR1 and CDR2: LNHDA, SQIVND (reference sequence).

The chain is built from TRBV5-1 and TRBJ2-2, with 13 bases lining up with TRBD2. The CDR3 totals 16 residues. Germline assignment: CDR1 SGHRS and CDR2 YFSETQ. V lost 7 bases, J lost 5 bases, and 8 bases stayed unmatched. Here the CDR3 reads CASDRLAGGGTGELFF. In DNA form, the CDR3 reads TGCGCCAGCGACAGACTAGCGGGAGGCGGGACCGGGGAGCTGTTTTTT.

In DNA, the CDR3 is TGTGCCAGCAGTTCTGAACAGGGGGCGCAAGGAAACACCATATATTTT. This sequence encodes CASSSEQGAQGNTIYF. The chain combines TRBV9 with TRBJ1-3; 9 bases are shared with TRBD1. Germline loops: CDR1 SGDLS, CDR2 YYNGEE. This CDR3 is built from 16 residues. The J segment lost 4 bases and the V segment lost 5 bases, leaving 10 bases of the junction unmatched.

DNA for the CDR3: TGTGCCAGCAGTTTGTTAGATCAGCCCCAGCATTTT. It yields the protein CASSLLDQPQHF. The rearrangement joins TRBV28 to TRBJ1-5; D is unclear. The CDR3 length is 12 residues. Germline CDR1 and CDR2: MDHEN and SYDVKM. V gave up 3 bases and J gave up 5 bases, with 5 bases separating them. Filled out from reference TRBV28 and TRBJ1-5, the complete variable domain reads DVKVTQSSRYLVKRTGEKVFLECVQDMDHENMFWYRQDPGLGLRLIYFSYDVKMKEKGDIPEGYSVSREKKERFSLILESASTNQTSMYLCASSLLDQPQHFGDGTRLSIL.

The rearrangement links TRBV19 to TRBJ2-5, with D possibly TRBD2 on 7 matching bases. The V and J ends lost 8 bases and 6 bases respectively, with 16 bases between them. Germline CDR1 reads LNHDA; CDR2 reads SQIVND (reference sequence). The CDR3 is made up of 13 amino acids. CDR3 nucleotide sequence: TGTGCCAGTCAGGGGAGGGGCGGGCAGACCCAGTACTTC. Translation: CASQGRGGQTQYF.